A selection of T cell receptor beta chains follows, all from one sample in a study of response to subunit inactivated influenza vaccine. TCRdb re-called the RT-PCR reads through MiXCR, storing one row per CDR3 protein. The sample holds hundreds of thousands of distinct CDR3 sequences, roughly 14% seen once. The source was PBMCs from blood, collected roughly 12 days after vaccination. The receptors derive from a man over 45 who received an inactivated influenza vaccine. CDR3s include the opening cysteine and the closing phenylalanine or tryptophan. D genes are given only for firm matches. The listing skips clone size in some rows; elsewhere it reads once, few, many or a size class.

>TRBJ2-7|TRBD2|-|TRBV7-2
CASSLVASGGSYEQYF
TGTGCCAGCAGCTTAGTAGCTAGCGGGGGTTCCTACGAGCAGTACTTC
>TRBJ1-2|TRBD1|many|TRBV10-3
CAISESDRVGGYTF
TGTGCCATCAGTGAGTCCGACAGGGTCGGTGGCTACACCTTC
>TRBJ2-5|-|-|TRBV5-1
CASSLAMAAQETQYF
TGCGCCAGCAGCTTGGCCATGGCAGCCCAAGAGACCCAGTACTTC
>TRBJ2-2|-|few|TRBV4-3
CASSQDWADSNTGELFF
TGCGCCAGCAGCCAAGACTGGGCGGACTCCAACACCGGGGAGCTGTTTTTT
>TRBJ2-5|-|-|TRBV20-1
CSAGGYQETQYF
TGCAGTGCTGGGGGGTACCAAGAGACCCAGTACTTC
>TRBJ2-3|-|few|TRBV15
CATSRDPPDRRTTDTQYF
TGTGCCACCAGCAGAGATCCCCCCGACAGGCGAACCACAGATACGCAGTATTTT
>TRBJ2-7|-|many|TRBV7-6
CASSLADYTYEQYF
TGTGCCAGCAGCTTAGCGGACTATACCTACGAGCAGTACTTC
>TRBJ2-2|-|many|TRBV28
CASSNLQGNTGELFF
TGTGCCAGCAGTAACCTACAAGGAAACACCGGGGAGCTGTTTTTT
>TRBJ2-1|-|-|TRBV5-1
CASSEGTAGNEQFF
TGCGCCAGCAGCGAAGGGACAGCGGGAAATGAGCAGTTCTTC
>TRBJ2-5|TRBD1|-|TRBV15
CATSRRDREETQYF
TGTGCCACCAGCCGCCGGGACAGAGAAGAGACCCAGTACTTC